Presented here are 9 T cell receptor beta chains from one specimen sequenced in a study of blood T cell repertoires in COVID-19. Repertoires were generated with immunoSEQ multiplex PCR, while TCRdb's copy carries only in-frame clones and drops some. The data show about 300,000 clones, with approximately 90% seen just once and approximately 5% held by the top ten. The sequenced sample consisted of PBMCs or T cells enriched from blood (not recorded which). The receptors originated from a woman in her 30s who had recovered from COVID-19.

This clone has a handful of counts. The chain uses TRBV3-1 (or the pseudogene TRBV3-2) and TRBJ2-7; TRBD1 is a possible D gene (5 bases). The CDR3 sequence is 15 residues long. V was clipped by 0 bases and J by 3 bases, with 12 bases between them. Germline-derived CDR1 and CDR2 are LGHDT and YNNKEL (reference sequence). As DNA, the CDR3 is TGTGCCAGCAGCCAAGAAGTCGACAGCCACTACGAGCAGTACTTC. It yields the protein CASSQEVDSHYEQYF.

The CDR3 DNA reads as TGTGCCAGCAGTTACAGTTGGGGGCTTAACTATGGCTACACCTTC. This translates into CASSYSWGLNYGYTF. V is TRBV6-5 and J is TRBJ1-2; maybe TRBD1 (6 bases). This CDR3 has 15 residues. CDR1 and CDR2 (germline): MNHEY, SVGAGI. Trimming shortened V by 2 bases and J by 1 base, and 11 bases separated the two germline ends.

The V and J genes are TRBV11-2 and TRBJ1-2; 9 bases are shared with TRBD1. V lost 4 bases and J lost 6; bases outside the gene matches: 6. Germline V gene lookup returns CDR1 SGHAT and CDR2 FQNNGV. The CDR3 runs to 14 residues. The CDR3 reads CASSWGQGADGYTF. The CDR3 coding sequence is TGTGCCAGCAGCTGGGGACAGGGCGCTGATGGCTACACCTTC.

The chain employs TRBV5-1 and TRBJ2-3, with a weak D call TRBD1 (6 bases). This CDR3 comprises 16 residues. Germline V gives CDR1 SGHRS, CDR2 YFSETQ. Trimming shortened V by 4 bases and J by 2 bases, and 17 bases separated the two germline ends. As DNA, the CDR3 is TGCGCCAGCAGCGGGACGATGGACAGTAACACAGATACGCAGTATTTT. It codes for CASSGTMDSNTDTQYF. The full variable domain, rest sourced from reference TRBV5-1 and TRBJ2-3, is KAGVTQTPRYLIKTRGQQVTLSCSPISGHRSVSWYQQTPGQGLQFLFEYFSETQRNKGNFPGRFSGRQFSNSRSEMNVSTLELGDSALYLCASSGTMDSNTDTQYFGPGTRLTVL.

The chain has TRBV6-5 and TRBJ2-1; 10 bases align to TRBD2. In germline, CDR1 is MNHEY, CDR2 SVGAGI. The CDR3 contains 16 residues. V shed 0 bases and J 10 bases; nucleotides not matched to a gene: 9. The DNA of the CDR3 is TGTGCCAGCAGTTACTCGAGCCCTAGCGGGGGCCAAGAGCAGTTCTTC. Residues: CASSYSSPSGGQEQFF.

V usage is TRBV6-4 and J usage is TRBJ1-2, with D tentatively TRBD1 (5 bases). The germline V gene has CDR1 MRHNA and CDR2 SNTAGT. The CDR3 extends over 13 amino acids. Between the trimmed V and J ends, which lost 3 bases and 5 bases, there was a span of 10 bases. CDR3 coding DNA: TGTGCCAGCAGTGAGGGGGGAAATTATGGCTACACCTTC. Translation: CASSEGGNYGYTF.

V and J are TRBV12-3 or TRBV12-4 and TRBJ1-2, with 9 bases lining up with TRBD1. The CDR3 spans 13 residues. V dropped 5 bases and J dropped 8; count of bases not matched to a gene: 6. The CDR3 protein is CASSLRDRAGYTF. The CDR3 nucleotides are TGTGCCAGCAGTCTCCGGGACAGGGCCGGCTACACCTTC.

The rearrangement joins TRBV9 to TRBJ1-3; 9 bases line up with TRBD1. This CDR3 has 16 amino acids. CDR1 SGDLS and CDR2 YYNGEE come from the germline V gene. The V gene end was trimmed by 4 bases and the J gene end by 0 bases; junction bases not matched to a gene: 5. CDR3 residues: CASSPTGGYSGNTIYF. The CDR3 DNA follows: TGTGCCAGCAGCCCGACAGGGGGATACTCTGGAAACACCATATATTTT.

V is TRBV5-4 and J is TRBJ2-7; D may be TRBD1 (6 bases). The V gene's germline CDR1 is SGHNT and CDR2 YYREEE (reference sequence). Trimming removed 2 bases from V and 6 bases from J, with 15 bases in between. CDR3 length: 14 residues. The CDR3 DNA is TGTGCCAGCAGCTTCTGGGACACGATCGGCGAGCAGTACTTC. Its translation is CASSFWDTIGEQYF.